The following is a T cell receptor (beta chain) sequence with its context. Antigen specificity is unknown. The donors, healthy Caucasians from Russia, were aged roughly 6 to 100. Extraction of total RNA produced a minimum of 5.5 micrograms from each sample. The data are from a study of blood T cells in healthy people across ages. Study-level results: As age increased, TCR beta diversity per million T cells fell in a roughly linear fashion.

The second PCR ran about 6 to 12 cycles with a sample-barcoded 5' primer and J-beta primers. Each CDR3 protein is one row after TCRdb ran MiXCR on the 5' RACE reads. Among 650,000 to 700,000 distinct CDR3 sequences listed, around 50% were seen once. The V gene end was trimmed by 5 bases and the J gene end by 4 bases; junction bases not matched to a gene: 11. The CDR3 covers 17 residues. Germline CDR1 and CDR2: MNHEY and SMNVEV (reference sequence). This sequence was found in a woman older than 75 in good health. The chain uses TRBV27 and TRBJ2-6; 7 nucleotides match TRBD2. Sequenced: blood. The CDR3 protein is CASSHLTSYSGANVLTF. Written as DNA, the CDR3 is TGTGCCAGCAGTCACCTGACTAGCTATTCCGGGGCCAACGTCCTGACTTTC.